Detailed here is one T cell receptor beta chain. This sample stems from a study of shared T cell receptors in the human thymus. Germline V lookup: CDR1 SGHRS, CDR2 YFSETQ. The CDR3 runs 14 residues. V lost 2 bases and J lost 5, with 14 bases in between. Using immunoSEQ multiplex PCR, the repertoire was profiled, and TCRdb retains in-frame clones only, with some absent. The data show hundreds of thousands of clones, over 75% seen once. This same sample was also part of a study on human thymus T cells. That work states: Healthy Finnish infants undergoing corrective surgery for congenital heart defects were used as donors. Resections that were taken during corrective heart surgery supplied the thymus tissue. Thymic and blood repertoires seemed to show skewed V and J gene use. Thymic TCR repertoires of unrelated people reportedly overlapped highly.

The source is a boy under two years old with a congenital heart defect. Source material: thymocytes. The rearrangement joins TRBV5-1 to TRBJ2-7; D is undetermined. This CDR3 is CASSFYCLLDEQYF. The CDR3, as DNA: TGCGCCAGCAGCTTTTACTGCCTCTTGGACGAGCAGTACTTC.